Listed below are T cell receptor beta chains from one sample, sequenced in a study of cytomegalovirus exposure and HLA in healthy donors. Assay: immunoSEQ multiplex PCR; the TCRdb copy retains only in-frame clones and omits some. The sample includes 160,000 or so clones, over 60% of them seen just once. Material for sequencing was PBMCs. The receptors originated from a man aged 35-49 years in good health and CMV-seronegative. Each CDR3 is given with its conserved first and last residue. D genes are given only for firm matches. Clone size is not always given. Where it is, it says once, few, many or a class for expanded clones.

clone_size j_call v_call d_call cdr3_aa cdr3_nt
NA TRBJ1-1 TRBV9 TRBD1 CASSVAPGGVNTEAFF TGTGCCAGCAGCGTAGCGCCAGGGGGTGTCAACACTGAAGCTTTCTTT
NA TRBJ2-7 TRBV4-3 NA CASSQRDRSDYEQYF TGCGCCAGCAGCCAGCGAGACAGATCCGACTACGAGCAGTACTTC
NA TRBJ2-7 TRBV2 NA CASSARGRGYEQYF TGTGCCAGCAGTGCACGCGGCCGGGGCTACGAGCAGTACTTC
NA TRBJ2-1 TRBV7-3 NA CASSLGPTGEQFF TGTGCCAGCAGCTTAGGGCCTACAGGTGAGCAGTTCTTC
NA TRBJ1-5 TRBV4-1 NA CASSQGTGNQPQHF TGCGCCAGCAGCCAAGGGACTGGCAATCAGCCCCAGCATTTT
NA TRBJ2-2 TRBV6-1 NA CASSEVEQANTGELFF TGTGCCAGCAGTGAAGTCGAACAGGCCAACACCGGGGAGCTGTTTTTT
NA TRBJ2-7 TRBV30 NA CAWSVGAGEYEQYF TGTGCCTGGAGTGTTGGGGCAGGGGAATACGAGCAGTACTTC
once TRBJ1-2 TRBV20-1 NA CSAKAPKGYTF TGCAGTGCTAAAGCCCCGAAGGGCTACACCTTC
NA TRBJ2-1 TRBV5-4 NA CASSLAVSGTYNEQFF TGTGCCAGCAGCCTGGCGGTATCAGGGACCTACAATGAGCAGTTCTTC
NA TRBJ2-1 TRBV4-3 TRBD2 CASSQDRTSGSPEFHEQFF TGCGCCAGCAGCCAAGATAGGACAAGCGGGAGCCCGGAGTTCCATGAGCAGTTCTTC
NA TRBJ1-2 TRBV10-3 TRBD1 CAISDLGQANYGYTF TGTGCCATCAGTGATTTGGGACAGGCTAACTATGGCTACACCTTC
NA TRBJ2-7 TRBV30 NA CAWSVDIFSYEQYF TGTGCCTGGAGTGTGGACATATTCTCCTACGAGCAGTACTTC
NA TRBJ2-7 TRBV11-2 NA CASSPTGPTYEQYF TGTGCCAGCAGCCCAACAGGGCCAACCTACGAGCAGTACTTC
NA TRBJ1-3 TRBV5-4 NA CASSLGAETRTIYF TGTGCCAGCAGCTTGGGGGCAGAAACGCGCACCATATATTTT
NA TRBJ2-3 TRBV16 NA CASSQLAGLGTDTQYF TGTGCCAGCAGCCAATTGGCGGGACTTGGCACAGATACGCAGTATTTT
once TRBJ2-1 TRBV30 TRBD2 CAWSRTSGAYNEQFF TGTGCCTGGAGCAGAACTAGCGGGGCCTACAATGAGCAGTTCTTC
NA TRBJ2-5 TRBV7-2 NA CASSFPAGGLTGETQYF TGTGCCAGCAGCTTTCCTGCCGGGGGATTGACTGGAGAGACCCAGTACTTC
few TRBJ2-3 TRBV14 NA CASSQIKDTQYF TGTGCCAGCAGCCAAATAAAAGATACGCAGTATTTT
NA TRBJ1-4 TRBV28 TRBD1 CASSGRTGKMANEKLFF TGTGCCAGCAGTGGGCGGACAGGGAAAATGGCTAATGAAAAACTGTTTTTT
NA TRBJ1-5 TRBV6-5 TRBD1 CASSRGQGNQPQHF TGTGCCAGCAGCAGGGGACAGGGGAATCAGCCCCAGCATTTT
NA TRBJ1-3 TRBV18 TRBD1 CASSRSTGNSGNTIYF TGTGCCAGCTCACGATCGACAGGGAACTCTGGAAACACCATATATTTT
NA TRBJ2-5 TRBV5-1 NA CASSRTAGAGETQYF TGCGCCAGCAGCCGGACGGCAGGGGCGGGAGAGACCCAGTACTTC
NA TRBJ2-5 TRBV20-1 NA CSAQLETQYF TGCAGTGCCCAATTGGAGACCCAGTACTTC
NA TRBJ2-1 TRBV2 TRBD1 CASSEWGQGAYNEQFF TGTGCCAGCAGTGAATGGGGACAGGGGGCCTACAATGAGCAGTTCTTC
NA TRBJ2-3 TRBV27 NA CASSATGGHTDTQYF TGTGCCAGCAGTGCTACGGGGGGACACACAGATACGCAGTATTTT
NA TRBJ1-2 TRBV19 TRBD1 CATEAEQGAAGYTF TGTGCCACCGAAGCCGAACAGGGGGCGGCAGGCTACACCTTC